The rows below give T cell receptor beta chains drawn from one sample of a study of blood T cell repertoires in COVID-19. Sequencing was performed with immunoSEQ multiplex PCR; in TCRdb, only in-frame clones are kept and a portion is missing. The table lists about 150,000 clones, roughly 85% of them singletons. The sample taken for sequencing was peripheral blood. Every receptor here comes from a woman aged 55-75 years with COVID-19, enrolled during active disease. Each CDR3 is given with its conserved first and last residue. A D gene is named only where the DNA matches it firmly. The size field is filled for only some rows; it gives once, few, many or a size class.

clone size	V gene	J gene	D gene	CDR3 protein	CDR3 DNA
NA	TRBV2	TRBJ2-2	TRBD1	CASRGQSNTGELFF	TGTGCCAGCAGGGGACAGTCGAACACCGGGGAGCTGTTTTTT
NA	TRBV11-2	TRBJ2-2	TRBD2	CASRGGLAGGTRELFF	TGTGCCAGCAGAGGGGGACTAGCGGGCGGGACGCGGGAGCTGTTTTTT
NA	TRBV7-3	TRBJ2-1	NA	CASSLIDRNEQFF	TGTGCCAGCAGCTTAATAGACAGGAATGAGCAGTTCTTC
NA	TRBV7-6	TRBJ1-6	NA	CASTRASGNNSPLHF	TGTGCCAGCACTCGGGCGTCAGGGAATAATTCACCCCTCCACTTT
NA	TRBV7-9	TRBJ1-3	TRBD1	CASSLTGGADTIYF	TGTGCCAGCAGCTTGACAGGGGGCGCGGACACCATATATTTT
NA	TRBV9	TRBJ2-4	TRBD1	CASSVEGTGGNIQYF	TGTGCCAGCAGCGTAGAGGGGACAGGCGGAAACATTCAGTACTTC
NA	TRBV5-6	TRBJ1-4	TRBD1	CASSFTGTGNEKLFF	TGTGCCAGCAGCTTCACCGGGACAGGGAATGAAAAACTGTTTTTT
NA	TRBV12-3/TRBV12-4	TRBJ2-3	NA	CASSLFNTDTQYF	TGTGCCAGCAGTTTATTCAATACAGATACGCAGTATTTT
few	TRBV5-4	TRBJ2-7	TRBD2	CASSFAAGYEQYF	TGTGCCAGCAGCTTTGCAGCGGGATACGAGCAGTACTTC
NA	TRBV24-1	TRBJ1-2	NA	CATSDHRTNYGYTF	TGTGCCACCAGTGATCACAGGACTAACTATGGCTACACCTTC
NA	TRBV29-1	TRBJ1-6	TRBD1	CSVRTGGEDSPLHF	TGCAGCGTTCGCACAGGGGGCGAAGATTCACCCCTCCACTTT
NA	TRBV12-3/TRBV12-4	TRBJ1-5	NA	CASSLTGSRQHF	TGTGCCAGCAGCTTGACGGGGAGCCGTCAGCATTTT
once	TRBV7-9	TRBJ2-7	TRBD2	CASSLARGAREHYEQYF	TGTGCCAGCAGCTTAGCGCGGGGGGCAAGGGAACACTACGAGCAGTACTTC
NA	TRBV7-3	TRBJ2-2	TRBD2	CATLGTSGTGELFF	TGTGCCACCCTTGGGACTAGCGGGACCGGGGAGCTGTTTTTT
NA	TRBV30	TRBJ1-5	NA	CAWSIDSSNQPQHF	TGTGCCTGGAGCATCGACAGTAGCAATCAGCCCCAGCATTTT